This TCR beta chain was found in a study of tumor-infiltrating lymphocytes in localized non-small cell lung cancer. Study details: Several tumor histologies, both smoking statuses, and some post-neoadjuvant chemotherapy samples were included. Each patient gave resected tumor and non-adjacent uninvolved lung tissue.

TCRdb's copy holds only in-frame clones and misses some; the assay was immunoSEQ multiplex PCR. This sample has some 13,000 clones; around 68% occur once, and the top ten carry 9.4%. As for this clone: The target antigen is unknown.

Study conclusions and caveats: TCR sequencing covered a subset of patients with enough tissue. No T-cell fraction difference was seen between IM1 and IM2 tumors.

The CDR3 has 13 amino acids. V was shortened by 1 base and J by 10 bases, with 12 bases between the two germline ends. Germline CDR1 SGHKS, CDR2 YYEKEE (reference sequence). The TCR sequence derives from a human donor with non-small cell lung cancer. The V and J genes are TRBV5-5 and TRBJ2-1; D ambiguous. The sequencing sample was made of uninvolved lung tissue not adjacent to the tumor. This chain's CDR3 is CASSLSGLLEQFF. The CDR3 nucleotides read TGTGCCAGCAGCTTGAGTGGGTTACTAGAGCAGTTCTTC.